This T cell receptor (beta chain) stems from a study of T cell repertoires in cytomegalovirus infection. TCRdb re-called the reads with MiXCR, one entry per CDR3 protein. This table has roughly 140,000 distinct CDR3 sequences, 20% to 25% appearing once. The germline V gene encodes CDR1 LNHDA and CDR2 SQIVND (reference sequence). The ends were cut back, 3 bases at V and 6 bases at J, with 6 bases in the middle. This CDR3 contains 12 residues. Sequenced sample: PBMCs. The TCR comes from a human donor in good health (CMV status not recorded). Some clones in this sample may be carry-over from other donors' samples. The gene calls are TRBV19 and TRBJ2-4; TRBD1 is a possible D gene (6 bases). The CDR3 DNA sequence: TGTGCCAGTAGTATGGGGGCAAACATTCAGTACTTC. It codes for CASSMGANIQYF.